This T cell receptor beta chain came from a study of shared clonotypes between healthy human individuals (TCRdb year 2020). Background for the entire study: Three men and a couple of women, aged 18 to 49 years, made up the cohort. The study deeply sequenced blood TCR repertoires of five healthy adults to estimate repertoire size and the extent of clonotype sharing between individuals. Per donor, three plates each were used for CD4 naive and CD4 memory, two for CD8 naive, and one for CD8 memory. To increase sequencing depth and limit assay-specific biases, different laboratories used diverse techniques to prepare libraries and sequence TCR repertoires. Each donor's leukapheresis produced roughly between roughly 0.85 and 9 billion PBMCs. Study-wide conclusions, independent of this receptor: Only blood was sampled, and tissue TCR repertoires likely differ from those in blood. The genetic and exposure-history diversity represented was limited by the small number of donors. Compared with non-shared clonotypes, the clonotypes found in all four sorted-subset donors had higher generation probabilities. Even with the large sequencing depth, rarefaction of the sorted-subset datasets indicated that sequencing was incomplete. Estimated clonotype richness was generally larger for naive than for memory subsets. Across a few donors, about 4.5% of naive CD4, over 3% of naive CD8, around 2.5% of memory CD4, and 0.4% of memory CD8 clonotypes were shared. Based on pairwise subsampling, the degree of clonotype sharing among donors was expected to be affected by sequencing depth.

Note on this clone: The target of this receptor is not known. It has no much larger one-base neighbor in the sample; base qualities were not kept.

The donors were healthy, HIV-negative adults with no recently reported acute infections or vaccinations. Only Caucasian adults living in Nashville, Tennessee, USA were represented among the donors. CD4+ T cells were enriched through magnetic negative selection, after which naive cells were positively selected on CD45RA and the remaining negative fraction served as the memory subset. After blood collection by leukapheresis, PBMCs were isolated using Ficoll-Histopaque density gradient centrifugation and then cryopreserved in the vapor phase of liquid nitrogen. Analytical flow cytometry was used to check the purity and quantity of every magnetically sorted T cell population. From each sorted fraction, genomic DNA was isolated and quantified by UV absorbance on a Nanodrop 2000c. Using the deep immunoSEQ assay, multiplex PCR amplified TCR CDR3 regions from genomic DNA. Genomic DNA extracted from each cell subset was distributed evenly over all wells of several immunoSEQ 96-well plates, and each plate served as one replicate. Each replicate PCR for sorted subsets received about 180 ng genomic DNA, equal to roughly 30,000 T cell genomes. Purified libraries were quantified with a Qubit 3.0 fluorometer, sized on a Bioanalyzer 2100, and re-quantified with the KAPA Library Quantification kit. Every immunoSEQ 96-well plate was sequenced on a dedicated single-read 150-cycle Illumina NextSeq 550 flow cell. As for the authors' bioinformatics: Because the immunoSEQ output included only junctional sequences and no quality scores, the filtering could not be the same as the filtering used for full-length reads. Sequences were annotated with PyIR, a Python wrapper for IgBLAST v1.9, using IMGT germline references to assign V/J genes and CDR3. Reads with weak V/J assignments (E-value above 1e-6), missing CDR3, stop codons, out-of-frame junctions, or ambiguous translated residues were removed. V3J clonotypes were defined as sequences sharing the same inferred V gene, J gene, and CDR3 amino acid sequence. The percentage overlap between two repertoires was calculated by dividing the number of shared unique clonotypes by the size of the smaller repertoire. Three approaches were used to assess repertoire richness: RTK rarefaction, the Chao1 estimator, and Recon v2.1 estimates of unobserved clonotypes. Generation probabilities were computed with OLGA for all TCRbeta clonotypes obtained by the gDNA method from several donors. The table was pulled from immuneACCESS by TCRdb, which kept in-frame rearrangements only. Such tables lose some clones; where checked, under half of the loss comes from unresolved V genes, and the rest has no known cause. The DNA gave D and trimming, while V, J and clone size come from that table. The sample yields some 1,100,000 clones; around three quarters were counted once. 0.5% to 0.6% of the sample lies in the top ten.

Specimen: memory CD4+ T cells from PBMCs. The cell subset or site label corresponds to: CD45RA-negative fraction. The clonotype was recovered from a man between 18 and 29 years old in good health. Some clones in this sample may be carry-over from other donors' samples.

The nucleotide sequence reads TGTGCCAGCAGTTGGGGGTTTCGGTATGGCTACACCTTC. The encoded protein is CASSWGFRYGYTF. The rearranged chain carries TRBV28 and TRBJ1-2; the D gene is perhaps TRBD1, on 5 matching bases. CDR1 and CDR2 are drawn from the germline V gene: MDHEN, SYDVKM. Reading from cysteine to phenylalanine, the CDR3 counts 13 amino acids. Only the CDR3 region is kept as DNA, spanning 39 bases read in frame from base 1. V gives up 4 bases and J gives up 5 bases, and the segment between their germline ends measures 11 bases.